Described below is a single TCR beta chain sequence and its context. These data come from a study of blood T cell repertoires in COVID-19. As for the study in general: Acute and convalescent COVID-19 specimens originated in the United States, Italy and Spain. PBMCs, B-cell-depleted T cells, or T cells were the source of the cDNA or gDNA that made up the material.

Germline lookup yields CDR1 LNHDA and CDR2 SQIVND (reference sequence). Trimming took off 10 bases at V and 4 bases at J, with 17 bases between the two ends. The CDR3 contains 14 residues. Source study methods: Researchers report that nucleated cell counts were estimated from reference gene primer amplification. Assay used: immunoSEQ multiplex PCR; TCRdb lists only in-frame clones, some missing. V, J and clone size were drawn from that table, and D and trimming were deduced from the DNA. The profile shows over 200,000 clones, 80% to 90% of them singletons. This TCR was recovered from a man in his forties with acute or convalescent COVID-19. V usage is TRBV19 and J usage is TRBJ2-1; a possible D gene is TRBD2 (6 bases). Sample: peripheral blood. CDR3 DNA: TGTGCCACCCAACTCGAGGGAGGTTACAATGAGCAGTTCTTC. Amino acid sequence: CATQLEGGYNEQFF.